The rows below give T cell receptor beta chains drawn from one sample of a study of blood T cells in healthy people across ages. One entry per CDR3 protein, called by TCRdb with MiXCR from the 5' RACE reads. The sample holds roughly 800,000 distinct CDR3 sequences, roughly 40% seen once. The sequencing input was blood. The origin of the receptors is a man aged 18 to 30 in good health. The CDR3 runs from the conserved cysteine through the conserved F or W. A D gene is named only where the DNA matches it firmly. The size field is filled for only some rows; it gives once, few, many or a size class.

>TRBV6-5|TRBJ2-1|-|TRBD2
TGTGCCAGCAGTTACCCGGGGCTAGCGGGGTCATACAATGAGCAGTTCTTC
CASSYPGLAGSYNEQFF
>TRBV12-3/TRBV12-4|TRBJ2-5|-|TRBD2
TGTGCCAGTATAGCGGGGGAACAAGAGACCCAGTACTTC
CASIAGEQETQYF
>TRBV20-1|TRBJ2-3|few|TRBD1
TGCAGTGCTAGAACGACAGGGGCCACAGATACGCAGTATTTT
CSARTTGATDTQYF
>TRBV12-3/TRBV12-4|TRBJ2-1|many|TRBD2
TGTGCCAGCAGCCCAGCGGGATTATACAATGAGCAGTTCTTC
CASSPAGLYNEQFF
>TRBV12-3/TRBV12-4|TRBJ1-5|few|-
TGTGCCAGCACACGAGGGGGAGGCAATCAGCCCCAGCATTTT
CASTRGGGNQPQHF
>TRBV12-3/TRBV12-4|TRBJ1-5|many|-
TGTGCCAGCAGTTTGGGGCAGGGGATATCCAATCAGCCCCAGCATTTT
CASSLGQGISNQPQHF
>TRBV5-1|TRBJ1-5|-|-
TGCGCCAGCAGCTTGGCAGGGAGTCAGCCCCAGCATTTT
CASSLAGSQPQHF
>TRBV20-1|TRBJ1-4|-|-
TGCAGTGCCCCGAAGGGCAAAAATGAAAAACTGTTTTTT
CSAPKGKNEKLFF
>TRBV11-1|TRBJ2-1|few|-
TGTGCCAGCAGACCCAGGGCCTACAATGAGCAGTTCTTC
CASRPRAYNEQFF
>TRBV28|TRBJ2-5|-|TRBD2
TGTGCCAGCAGAGCGGGACTAGCAGAGACCCAGTACTTC
CASRAGLAETQYF
>TRBV7-6|TRBJ2-1|many|-
TGTGCCAGCAGCCCCAGCGGAACGACCTACAATGAGCAGTTCTTC
CASSPSGTTYNEQFF
>TRBV4-1|TRBJ2-1|-|-
TGCGCCAGCAGCCACCCTGTGGTAGCGGTGTACAATGAGCAGTTCTTC
CASSHPVVAVYNEQFF
>TRBV5-1|TRBJ1-1|few|-
TGCGCCAGCAGCCCATGGGCCCCTAACACTGAAGCTTTCTTT
CASSPWAPNTEAFF
>TRBV6-1|TRBJ1-1|few|-
TGTGCCAGCAACTTCAGACACCTAACAAACACTGAAGCTTTCTTT
CASNFRHLTNTEAFF
>TRBV9|TRBJ1-6|-|-
TGTGCCAGCCGCCCATTAGACTCCTATAATTCACCCCTCCACTTT
CASRPLDSYNSPLHF
>TRBV7-2|TRBJ2-5|-|-
TGTGCCAGCAGCTCCTCCCGGGGGCCGGAGACCCAGTACTTC
CASSSSRGPETQYF
>TRBV20-1|TRBJ2-7|-|-
TGCAGTGCTAGAGATATGGGACAATCCTACAATGAGCAGTACTTC
CSARDMGQSYNEQYF
>TRBV24-1|TRBJ2-3|once|-
TGTACCACCAGTGATTGGGGGGGCTCCGGCGGGCAGTATTTT
CTTSDWGGSGGQYF
>TRBV9|TRBJ1-2|few|TRBD1
TGTGCCAGCAGCCCCTTTGAAGCGACAGGGCCCTCCGTTTATGGCTACACCTTC
CASSPFEATGPSVYGYTF
>TRBV20-1|TRBJ1-1|-|TRBD1
TGCAGTGCTAGGCCCGGGACAGGGAACAGAAGGACTGAAGCTTTCTTT
CSARPGTGNRRTEAFF
>TRBV5-1|TRBJ1-2|-|-
TGCACCAGCAGCTTTAATGGGGGCGCGATCTATGGCTACACCTTC
CTSSFNGGAIYGYTF
>TRBV6-2/TRBV6-3|TRBJ2-4|few|-
TGTGCCAGCAGTTGGAGCAGGGGTATAGCCAAAAACATTCAGTACTTC
CASSWSRGIAKNIQYF
>TRBV9|TRBJ2-7|many|-
TGTGCCAGCAGCTCCGGTACTAACTACGAGCAGTACTTC
CASSSGTNYEQYF
>TRBV20-1|TRBJ1-4|many|-
TGCAGTGCTAGACAGAGCACTAATGAAAAACTGTTTTTT
CSARQSTNEKLFF
>TRBV4-1|TRBJ2-7|few|-
TGCGCCAGCAGCCAAGATGGTGTCGGCTTTGGGGTCGGCGAGCAGTACTTC
CASSQDGVGFGVGEQYF
>TRBV6-6|TRBJ1-1|-|-
TGTGCCAGCACCGAAAATACTAAATATTGGACTGAAGCTTTCTTT
CASTENTKYWTEAFF
>TRBV29-1|TRBJ2-3|-|TRBD2
TGCAGCGTTGAAGATCGGCTTGCGGGGGTGACAGATACGCAGTATTTT
CSVEDRLAGVTDTQYF
>TRBV4-2|TRBJ2-7|-|TRBD2
TGTGCCAGCAGCCAGGTCCGGGCGGGGGGGCAGGATGAGCAGTACTTC
CASSQVRAGGQDEQYF
>TRBV7-9|TRBJ2-3|few|-
TGTGCCAGCAGCTTAGCAGGGTTTGATACGCAGTATTTT
CASSLAGFDTQYF
>TRBV12-3/TRBV12-4|TRBJ1-3|once|-
TGTGCCAGCAGTCCCTCCCCGGGTTACTCTGGAAACACCATATATTTT
CASSPSPGYSGNTIYF
>TRBV12-3/TRBV12-4|TRBJ1-5|once|-
TGTGCCAGCAGTCCCAGCAGGGGACGCAATCAGCCCCAGCATTTT
CASSPSRGRNQPQHF
>TRBV7-3|TRBJ2-6|few|-
TGTGCCAGCAGCATCACTGGGGCCAACGTCCTGACTTTC
CASSITGANVLTF
>TRBV20-1|TRBJ1-6|-|-
TGCAGTGTTAGAATGGGGGGCGCTGGTAATTCACCCCTCCACTTT
CSVRMGGAGNSPLHF
>TRBV5-1|TRBJ2-2|-|-
TGCGCCAGCAGCTTGGGACGGACAAGCGGCTACACCGGGGAGCTGTTTTTT
CASSLGRTSGYTGELFF
>TRBV7-2|TRBJ1-5|-|-
TGTGCCAGCAGCCTCACGCTATCTCAGGGGAACAATCAGCCCCAGCATTTT
CASSLTLSQGNNQPQHF
>TRBV28|TRBJ2-1|-|TRBD1
TGTGCCGGGAACCGGACAGGGGGTGGGAATGAGCAGTTCTTC
CAGNRTGGGNEQFF
>TRBV4-3|TRBJ2-1|-|-
TGCGCCAGCAGCCACCGGGACAAGTACAATGAGCAGTTCTTC
CASSHRDKYNEQFF
>TRBV10-3|TRBJ1-1|-|-
TGTGCCATCAGTGAGTCGGGGAATATGAACACTGAAGCTTTCTTT
CAISESGNMNTEAFF
>TRBV18|TRBJ2-7|few|TRBD1
TGTGCCAGCTCACCACCGACAGGGATCTACGAGCAGTACTTC
CASSPPTGIYEQYF
>TRBV12-3/TRBV12-4|TRBJ2-1|many|TRBD2
TGTGCCAGCACCCGGGGACTAGCGGGGGTTTACAATGAGCAGTTCTTC
CASTRGLAGVYNEQFF
>TRBV27|TRBJ2-3|many|-
TGTGCCAGCAGGACGGCACTAGGGGAGGACCCAGATACGCAGTATTTT
CASRTALGEDPDTQYF
>TRBV5-1|TRBJ2-5|-|-
TGCGCCAGCAGCATAAGAATATCTGCTGGGGGCGAAGGAGAGACCCAGTACTTC
CASSIRISAGGEGETQYF